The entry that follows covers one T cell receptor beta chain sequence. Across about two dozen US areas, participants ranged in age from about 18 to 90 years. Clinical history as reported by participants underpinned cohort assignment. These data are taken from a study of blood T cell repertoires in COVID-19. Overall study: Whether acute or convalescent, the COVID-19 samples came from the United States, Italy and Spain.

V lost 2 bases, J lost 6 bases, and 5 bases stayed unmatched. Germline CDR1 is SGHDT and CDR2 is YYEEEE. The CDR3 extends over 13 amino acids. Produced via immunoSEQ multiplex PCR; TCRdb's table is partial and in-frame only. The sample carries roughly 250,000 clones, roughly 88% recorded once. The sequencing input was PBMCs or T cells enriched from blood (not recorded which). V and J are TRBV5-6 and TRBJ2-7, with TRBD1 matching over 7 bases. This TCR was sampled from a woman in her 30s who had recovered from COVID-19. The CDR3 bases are TGTGCCAGCAGCTTTTCCACAGGGGCCGAGCAGTACTTC. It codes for CASSFSTGAEQYF.